This is a list of T cell receptor beta chains from one sample in a study of shared clonotypes between healthy human individuals. Profiled with immunoSEQ multiplex PCR; TCRdb holds only in-frame clones, not every one. Among 2 million to 2.5 million clones listed, approximately 90% were seen once. Specimen: naive CD4+ T cells from PBMCs. These receptors came from a man between 18 and 29 years old in good health. Some clones in this sample may be carry-over from other donors' samples. Both conserved end residues are part of each CDR3. D genes are given only for firm matches. Some rows have no size entry. The others give once, few or many, or a class for an expanded clone.

CDR3	DNA	size	V	J	D
CASRTAGNEKLFF	TGTGCCAGCCGGACAGCTGGAAATGAAAAACTGTTTTTT	-	TRBV6-1	TRBJ1-4	-
CASSSTGELFF	TGTGCCAGCAGTAGCACCGGGGAGCTGTTTTTT	-	TRBV2	TRBJ2-2	-
CASRSDGNTEAFF	TGTGCCAGTAGATCGGACGGAAACACTGAAGCTTTCTTT	-	TRBV19	TRBJ1-1	-
CASSQDTGVYEQYF	TGTGCCAGCAGCCAAGATACGGGGGTCTACGAGCAGTACTTC	-	TRBV4-2	TRBJ2-7	-
CAISDWETQYF	TGTGCCATCAGTGATTGGGAGACCCAGTACTTC	-	TRBV10-3	TRBJ2-5	-
CASSWDRGGNTEAFF	TGTGCCAGCAGCTGGGACAGGGGCGGGAACACTGAAGCTTTCTTT	-	TRBV6-5	TRBJ1-1	TRBD1
CASSEELAGGPGSTQYF	TGCGCCAGCAGCGAAGAACTAGCGGGAGGGCCTGGTTCTACGCAGTATTTT	-	TRBV5-1	TRBJ2-3	TRBD2
CASTQPGTPQKGYTF	TGTGCCAGTACTCAACCGGGTACCCCTCAAAAAGGCTACACCTTC	-	TRBV19	TRBJ1-2	-
CASNSLSSTDTQYF	TGTGCCAGCAATTCGTTATCTAGCACAGATACGCAGTATTTT	-	TRBV2	TRBJ2-3	-
CAITGTLNTGELFF	TGTGCCATTACCGGGACCCTGAACACCGGGGAGCTGTTTTTT	once	TRBV10-3	TRBJ2-2	-
CASSHRRATNEKLFF	TGTGCCAGCAGCCATAGAAGGGCAACTAATGAAAAACTGTTTTTT	-	TRBV6-5	TRBJ1-4	-
CASSPRVLRERYGGELFF	TGCGCCAGCAGCCCCAGGGTACTAAGGGAGCGGTACGGCGGGGAGCTGTTTTTT	-	TRBV4-3	TRBJ2-2	-
CASRDPGDTQYF	TGTGCCAGCAGGGACCCCGGAGATACGCAGTATTTT	-	TRBV28	TRBJ2-3	-
CASSLPGANVLTF	TGTGCCAGCAGCTTGCCAGGGGCCAACGTCCTGACTTTC	-	TRBV5-4	TRBJ2-6	-
CASSLEVGALNYGYTF	TGTGCCAGCAGCTTAGAAGTGGGGGCCCTTAACTATGGCTACACCTTC	-	TRBV7-8	TRBJ1-2	-
CASSFPRTGNTEAFF	TGTGCCAGCAGCTTCCCCCGGACGGGAAACACTGAAGCTTTCTTT	-	TRBV11-2	TRBJ1-1	-
CASSLASDTQYF	TGCGCCAGCAGCTTGGCTTCTGATACGCAGTATTTT	-	TRBV5-1	TRBJ2-3	-
CASSLQGTADEQYF	TGCGCCAGCAGCTTGCAGGGGACGGCCGACGAGCAGTACTTC	-	TRBV5-1	TRBJ2-7	-
CASSSKTPTNTGELFF	TGCGCCAGCAGCTCAAAAACCCCGACCAACACCGGGGAGCTGTTTTTT	few	TRBV5-1	TRBJ2-2	-